The 20 T cell receptor beta chains given below trace back to one sample, sequenced in a study of post-analysis software for immune sequencing data. The study, taken as a whole, reports: Elevated frequency relative to controls characterized several TRBV segments in patients, TRBV5-6, TRBV5-1 and TRBV20-1 among them.

The TCR beta cDNA libraries contained unique molecular identifiers. TCRdb passed the PCR reads through MiXCR, listing each CDR3 protein once. This sample has about 430,000 distinct CDR3 sequences, with approximately 38% found just once. Their recognized antigens are unknown. Sequenced input: blood. These receptors all stem from a girl aged 2-9 years with multiple sclerosis.

The rearrangement links TRBV5-1 to TRBJ2-5, with 7 bases identical to TRBD1. CDR3 length: 18 amino acids. The junction had 18 bases not matched to a gene; V was cut back by 0 bases and J by 7 bases. Per the germline V gene, CDR1 is SGHRS and CDR2 is YFSETQ. The CDR3 region is CASSLVFDQTGPKRTQYF. In DNA, the CDR3 is TGCGCCAGCAGCTTGGTTTTCGATCAGACAGGGCCGAAGAGGACCCAGTACTTC. The full variable domain, completed using reference TRBV5-1 and TRBJ2-5, is KAGVTQTPRYLIKTRGQQVTLSCSPISGHRSVSWYQQTPGQGLQFLFEYFSETQRNKGNFPGRFSGRQFSNSRSEMNVSTLELGDSALYLCASSLVFDQTGPKRTQYFGPGTRLLVL.

J is TRBJ2-7 and V is TRBV29-1, with a possible D match to TRBD1 (5 bases). V was pared by 4 bases and J by 6 bases, with 16 bases between. Germline values: CDR1 SQVTM, CDR2 ANQGSEA. The CDR3 is made up of 13 amino acids. The CDR3 protein is CSVVSEWGGEQYF. CDR3 sequence (DNA): TGCAGCGTTGTTTCGGAGTGGGGCGGCGAGCAGTACTTC.

The chain employs TRBV12-3 or TRBV12-4 and TRBJ1-1, with D perhaps TRBD1 (5 bases). The CDR3 length is 15 residues. V was cut by 4 bases and J by 3 bases, with 15 bases left in between. CDR3 amino acids: CASSSPTRGDTEAFF. Here the CDR3 DNA reads TGTGCCAGCAGTTCCCCCACACGGGGCGACACTGAAGCTTTCTTT.

V usage is TRBV10-3 and J usage is TRBJ2-1, with no clear D. V was shortened by 8 bases and J by 1 base, with 12 bases between the two germline ends. This CDR3 is 14 amino acids long. Per the germline V gene, CDR1 is ENHRY and CDR2 is SYGVKD. The CDR3 region has the DNA TGTGCCATCCTTACCATGCAGTCCTACAATGAGCAGTTCTTC. Translating gives CAILTMQSYNEQFF.

The chain uses TRBV7-2 and TRBJ2-7, with 7 bases identical to TRBD2. The V gene end was trimmed by 0 bases and the J gene end by 7 bases; junction bases not matched to a gene: 9. Germline V gene data show CDR1 as SGHTA and CDR2 as FQGNSA. This CDR3 region has 15 residues. The DNA for the CDR3 is TGTGCCAGCAGCTTAGCGATGGGACCCGGGGGGGAGCAGTACTTC. Amino acid sequence: CASSLAMGPGGEQYF.

This clonotype was observed once. The gene calls are TRBV3-1 and TRBJ2-1; D not resolved. Germline CDR1 LGHDT, CDR2 YNNKEL (reference sequence). The CDR3 contains 15 residues. The V and J ends lost 2 bases and 3 bases respectively, with 11 bases between them. The CDR3 nucleotides are TGTGCCAGCAGCCAACCTGGCGAAAACTACAATGAGCAGTTCTTC. Translation: CASSQPGENYNEQFF.

In its sample, this clonotype was seen a few times. The rearrangement links TRBV6-6 to TRBJ1-6; D remains unclear. The V gene lost 4 bases and the J gene lost 10 bases, with 11 bases spanning the gap. Germline CDR1 and CDR2: MNHNY and SVGAGI (reference sequence). This CDR3 comprises 13 residues. For the CDR3, the DNA is TGTGCCAGCAGTTCCATCGGTCAGTCACCCCTCCACTTT. This codes for CASSSIGQSPLHF.

This clonotype has just a few counts. This chain connects TRBV7-9 to TRBJ2-7; 11 positions match TRBD1. The germline V gene encodes CDR1 SEHNR and CDR2 FQNEAQ (reference sequence). The length of the CDR3 is 16 residues. V lost 5 bases and J lost 6; bases outside the gene matches: 12. The CDR3 bases are TGTGCCAGCAGCGCCTCTCCGGGACAGGGGGTCGGCGAGCAGTACTTC. Its protein is CASSASPGQGVGEQYF.

In nucleotides, the CDR3 is TGTGCCAGCAGTGAAAGTCCCGCGAGGGATGAGCAGTTCTTC. Its translation is CASSESPARDEQFF. The chain links TRBV2 to TRBJ2-1; D is possibly TRBD2 (5 bases). In germline, CDR1 is SNHLY, CDR2 FYNNEI. The ends were cut back, 2 bases at V and 8 bases at J, with 13 bases in the middle. This CDR3 is 14 amino acids long.

This chain joins TRBV6-2 or TRBV6-3 and TRBJ2-2; possibly TRBD2 for D (6 bases). The V end was cut by 10 bases, the J end by 4 bases, with 16 bases between. CDR1 and CDR2 from the germline V gene are MNHEY and SVGEGT. The CDR3 is made up of 14 amino acids. Written as DNA, the CDR3 is TGTGCCATCGCCACGGGACTCAGCACCGGGGAGCTGTTTTTT. Residues: CAIATGLSTGELFF.

The gene calls are TRBV20-1 and TRBJ1-6; D unclear. Germline loops: CDR1 DFQATT, CDR2 SNEGSKA (reference sequence). V was shortened by 6 bases and J by 13 bases, with 7 bases between the two germline ends. The length of the CDR3 is 9 residues. CDR3 bases: TGCAGTGCCTTTTTCCCCCTCCACTTT. Its protein is CSAFFPLHF.

This clonotype was seen once. V is TRBV5-6 and J is TRBJ2-6, with a weak D call TRBD2 (6 bases). V lost 4 bases and J 0 bases, leaving 17 bases between the germline ends. The CDR3 is 18 amino acids. The germline V gene has CDR1 SGHDT and CDR2 YYEEEE. The CDR3 region is CASSAGPATYSGANVLTF. The CDR3 bases are TGTGCCAGCAGCGCGGGACCCGCAACCTACTCTGGGGCCAACGTCCTGACTTTC.

Details on this clonotype: The junction and the germline gene differ at one end; a read error may be behind it. The rearrangement joins TRBV29-1 to TRBJ2-6; D is perhaps TRBD1 or TRBD2 (6 bases each). CDR1 is SQVTM, CDR2 ANQGSEA, per germline. The CDR3 contains 14 residues. The CDR3 DNA reads as TGCAGCGTTTACAGGGACTCTGGGGCCAACGTCCGGACTTTC. Amino acids: CSVYRDSGANVRTF.

This clonotype was counted between two and nine times. The chain employs TRBV6-2 or TRBV6-3 and TRBJ2-1; D not resolved. The V end lost 5 bases, the J end lost 8 bases, and 10 bases lay between the germline ends. CDR1 is MNHEY, CDR2 SVGEGT, per germline. This CDR3 contains 12 residues. DNA of the CDR3: TGTGCCAGCAGTCGATTCGGCGATGAGCAGTTCTTC. Residues: CASSRFGDEQFF.

CDR3 loop: CSARDRGGSYNSPLHF. In nucleotides, the CDR3 is TGCAGTGCTAGAGACAGGGGTGGCTCCTATAATTCACCCCTCCACTTT. The genes are TRBV20-1 and TRBJ1-6, with D perhaps matching TRBD1 (6 bases). The CDR3 spans 16 residues. Germline V CDR1 and CDR2: DFQATT, SNEGSKA (reference sequence). V dropped 0 bases and J dropped 0 bases, with 9 bases sitting between them.

The sample holds a few counts of this clonotype. The chain carries TRBV18 and TRBJ1-6, with 9 bases identical to TRBD1. The CDR3 runs to 18 residues. J lost 10 bases, V lost 5 bases, and 18 bases had no gene match. Germline V lookup: CDR1 KGHSH, CDR2 LQKENI. CDR3 DNA sequence: TGTGCCAGCTCAGCCAACCTAAACAGGGGGCAAGTTCGATCACCCCTCCACTTT. Its translation is CASSANLNRGQVRSPLHF. Supplemented by reference TRBV18 and TRBJ1-6, the full variable domain reads NAGVMQNPRHLVRRRGQEARLRCSPMKGHSHVYWYRQLPEEGLKFMVYLQKENIIDESGMPKERFSAEFPKEGPSILRIQQVVRGDSAAYFCASSANLNRGQVRSPLHFGNGTRLTVT.

This clonotype has only a few counts. V usage is TRBV3-1 and J usage is TRBJ2-4; 9 bases are a match to TRBD2. CDR3 length: 14 amino acids. The germline CDR1 and CDR2 sequences are LGHDT and YNNKEL (reference sequence). J gave up 7 bases and V 3 bases, and 4 bases lay outside the gene matches. The CDR3 reads CASSQLAGTNIQYF. The CDR3 bases are TGTGCCAGCAGCCAGCTAGCGGGGACCAACATTCAGTACTTC.

This clonotype was seen more than once but under ten times. J is TRBJ2-5 and V is TRBV18; perhaps TRBD1 as D (6 bases). The CDR3 runs 14 residues. The ends were cut back, 2 bases at V and 4 bases at J, with 11 bases in the middle. CDR1 KGHSH and CDR2 LQKENI come from the germline V gene. Here the CDR3 DNA reads TGTGCCAGCTCACCAGCCGGACAGAGAGAGACCCAGTACTTC. Amino acid sequence: CASSPAGQRETQYF.

The chain is built from TRBV20-1 and TRBJ2-5, with 7 bases matching TRBD2. The J call may be wrong; the DNA end is better matched by TRBJ2-7. CDR1 and CDR2 (germline): DFQATT, SNEGSKA (reference sequence). This CDR3 comprises 13 residues. CDR3 sequence: CSARASGVGEQYF. CDR3 nucleotides: TGCAGTGCTAGGGCTAGCGGCGTGGGCGAGCAGTACTTC.

V and J are TRBV2 and TRBJ2-3; no definite D call. Trimming cost V 10 bases and J 0 bases, with 14 bases left between them. In germline, CDR1 is SNHLY, CDR2 FYNNEI. This CDR3 is built from 14 residues. The CDR3 coding sequence is TGTGCCACCGCTCGGAGCTCTAGCACAGATACGCAGTATTTT. Its protein product is CATARSSSTDTQYF.